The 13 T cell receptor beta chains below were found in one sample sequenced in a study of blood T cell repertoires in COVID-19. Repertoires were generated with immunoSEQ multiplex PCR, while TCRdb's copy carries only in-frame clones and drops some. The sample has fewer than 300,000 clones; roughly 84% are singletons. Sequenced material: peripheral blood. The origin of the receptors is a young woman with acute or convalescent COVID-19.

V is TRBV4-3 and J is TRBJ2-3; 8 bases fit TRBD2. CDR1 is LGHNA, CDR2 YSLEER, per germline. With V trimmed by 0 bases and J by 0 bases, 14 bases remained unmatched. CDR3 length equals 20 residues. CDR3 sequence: CASSQDRALAGLGSTDTQYF. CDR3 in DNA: TGCGCCAGCAGCCAAGACCGGGCTTTAGCGGGGTTGGGTAGCACAGATACGCAGTATTTT.

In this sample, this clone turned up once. CDR3 coding DNA: TGTGCCAGCAGCTTAGCGCACGGGATGGGGCAAGAGACCCAGTACTTC. It yields the protein CASSLAHGMGQETQYF. The chain carries TRBV7-2 and TRBJ2-5, with D possibly being TRBD2 (5 bases). Germline CDR1 reads SGHTA; CDR2 reads FQGNSA. Trimming removed 0 bases from V and 2 bases from J, with 13 bases in between. The CDR3 is 16 residues long.

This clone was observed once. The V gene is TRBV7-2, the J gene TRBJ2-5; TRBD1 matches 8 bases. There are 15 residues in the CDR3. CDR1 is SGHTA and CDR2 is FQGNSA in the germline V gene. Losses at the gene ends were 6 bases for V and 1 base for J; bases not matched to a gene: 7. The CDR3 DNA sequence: TGTGCCAGCAGTTACCCGGGACAGGCCCAAGAGACCCAGTACTTC. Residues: CASSYPGQAQETQYF.

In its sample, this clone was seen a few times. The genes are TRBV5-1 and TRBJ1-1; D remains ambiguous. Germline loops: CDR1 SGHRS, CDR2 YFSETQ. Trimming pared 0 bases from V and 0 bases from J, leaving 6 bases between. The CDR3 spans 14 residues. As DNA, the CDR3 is TGCGCCAGCAGCTTGGGAAACATGAACACTGAAGCTTTCTTT. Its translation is CASSLGNMNTEAFF.

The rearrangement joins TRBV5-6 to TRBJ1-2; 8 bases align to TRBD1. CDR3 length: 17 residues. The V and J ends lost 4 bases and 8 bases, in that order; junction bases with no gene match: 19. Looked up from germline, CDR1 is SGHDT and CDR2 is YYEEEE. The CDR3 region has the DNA TGTGCCAGCAGCACCCCGCTCCAAAAGACAGGGGCTCTGGGCTACACCTTC. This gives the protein CASSTPLQKTGALGYTF. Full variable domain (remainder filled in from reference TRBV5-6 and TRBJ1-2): DAGVTQSPTHLIKTRGQQVTLRCSPKSGHDTVSWYQQALGQGPQFIFQYYEEEERQRGNFPDRFSGHQFPNYSSELNVNALLLGDSALYLCASSTPLQKTGALGYTFGSGTRLTVV.

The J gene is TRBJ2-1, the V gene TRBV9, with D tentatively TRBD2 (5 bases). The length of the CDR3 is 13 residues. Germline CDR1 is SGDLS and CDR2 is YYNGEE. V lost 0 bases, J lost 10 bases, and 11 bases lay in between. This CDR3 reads CASSVGLFEEQFF. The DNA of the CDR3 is TGTGCCAGCAGCGTAGGACTATTTGAGGAGCAGTTCTTC.

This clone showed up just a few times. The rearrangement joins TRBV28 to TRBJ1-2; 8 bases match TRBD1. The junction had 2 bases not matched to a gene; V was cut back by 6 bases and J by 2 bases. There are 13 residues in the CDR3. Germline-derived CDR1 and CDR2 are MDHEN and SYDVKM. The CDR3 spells CASRTGDNYGYTF. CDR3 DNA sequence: TGTGCCAGCAGGACAGGGGACAACTATGGCTACACCTTC.

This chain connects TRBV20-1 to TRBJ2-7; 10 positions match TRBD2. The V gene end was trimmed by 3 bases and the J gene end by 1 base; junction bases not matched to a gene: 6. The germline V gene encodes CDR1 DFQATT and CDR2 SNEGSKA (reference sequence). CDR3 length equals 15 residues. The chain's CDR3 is CSASGTSGNSYEQYF. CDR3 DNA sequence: TGCAGTGCTAGTGGAACTAGCGGGAATTCCTACGAGCAGTACTTC.

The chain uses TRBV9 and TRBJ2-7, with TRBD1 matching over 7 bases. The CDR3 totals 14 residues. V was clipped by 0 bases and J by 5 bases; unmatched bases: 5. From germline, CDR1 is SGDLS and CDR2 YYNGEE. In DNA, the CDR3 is TGTGCCAGCAGCGTAGGACAGGGATTCGACGAGCAGTACTTC. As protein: CASSVGQGFDEQYF.

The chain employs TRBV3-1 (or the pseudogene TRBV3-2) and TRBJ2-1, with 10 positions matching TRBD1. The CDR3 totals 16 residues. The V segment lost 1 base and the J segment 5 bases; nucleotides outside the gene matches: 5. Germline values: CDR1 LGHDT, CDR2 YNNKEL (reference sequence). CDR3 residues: CASSQAGTGAHNEQFF. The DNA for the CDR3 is TGTGCCAGCAGCCAAGCGGGGACAGGGGCCCACAATGAGCAGTTCTTC.

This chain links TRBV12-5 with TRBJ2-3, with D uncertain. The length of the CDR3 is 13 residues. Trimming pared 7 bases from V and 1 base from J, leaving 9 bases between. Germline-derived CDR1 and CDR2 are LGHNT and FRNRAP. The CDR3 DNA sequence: TGTGCTAGTGTCTTGGCGGGCACAGATACGCAGTATTTT. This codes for CASVLAGTDTQYF.

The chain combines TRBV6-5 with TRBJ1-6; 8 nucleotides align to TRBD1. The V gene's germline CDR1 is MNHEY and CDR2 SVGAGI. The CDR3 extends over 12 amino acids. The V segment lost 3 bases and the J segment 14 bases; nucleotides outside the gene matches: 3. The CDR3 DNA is TGTGCCAGCAGTTATTGGGACAGGTCCCTCCACTTT. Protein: CASSYWDRSLHF.

The chain's CDR3 is CASRSTSWNEQFF. CDR3 nucleotides: TGTGCCAGCAGGTCGACTAGTTGGAATGAGCAGTTCTTC. The chain carries TRBV6-5 and TRBJ2-1; TRBD2 might be the D (6 bases). CDR3 length equals 13 residues. Germline V gives CDR1 MNHEY, CDR2 SVGAGI. Trimming pared 6 bases from V and 7 bases from J, leaving 13 bases between.